This T cell receptor beta chain came from a study of blood T cell repertoires in COVID-19. Here immunoSEQ multiplex PCR was the method, and the copy in TCRdb shows in-frame clones only, minus some. The profile covers roughly 200,000 clones, with roughly nine tenths appearing a single time and around 2% taken by the ten largest. This clone was picked up a small number of times. Participants, roughly 18 to 90 years old, spanned 25 or so US areas. The clonotype originates from a woman aged 40-49 years with acute COVID-19. The sequencing sample was made of PBMCs or T cells enriched from blood (not recorded which).

This CDR3 is CASSELGDNSPLHF. Here the CDR3 DNA reads TGTGCCAGCAGTGAACTCGGGGATAATTCACCCCTCCACTTT. The chain is built from TRBV6-1 and TRBJ1-6; D is unresolved. Germline V gives CDR1 MNHNS, CDR2 SASEGT. The CDR3 has 14 residues. The V end was cut by 2 bases, the J end by 5 bases, with 7 bases between.